Detailed here is one TCR beta chain. TCRdb fed the multiplex PCR reads into MiXCR, producing one record per CDR3 protein. This sample carries approximately 22,000 distinct CDR3 sequences, 45% to 60% of them seen once, and the ten largest clones take roughly 13%. The data were taken from a study of breast tumors, draining lymph nodes, adjacent tissues. This TCR came from a female donor with breast cancer. Some clones in this sample may be carry-over from other donors' samples. Sequences were obtained from breast tumor tissue.

The CDR3 protein is CASSLLGQGRNTEAFF. The CDR3 DNA reads as TGTGCCAGCAGCTTACTGGGACAGGGACGGAACACTGAAGCTTTCTTT. This rearrangement joins TRBV11-3 to TRBJ1-1, with 9 bases lining up with TRBD1. From germline, CDR1 is SGHNT and CDR2 YENEEA. This CDR3 is 16 amino acids long. With 2 bases clipped from V and 1 base from J, the junction kept 5 bases outside the gene matches.